Below, one T cell receptor (beta chain) is given with its context. Its antigen is currently not known. Base-call qualities are not available, and no considerably larger clone is one nucleotide away. Library prep was done by 5' RACE. TCRdb names Illumina HiSeq 2500 as the instrument used. The second PCR ran for about 7 to 11 cycles and used a J-beta primer mix along with a sample-barcoded 5' primer. Each TCR beta cDNA molecule received a unique molecular identifier from a template-switch 5' adaptor carrying 12 random nucleotides. Each sample yielded at least 2.5 million CDR3-containing paired-end reads. The Mint cDNA synthesis kit, primed by a TRBC-specific oligonucleotide, was used to synthesize first-strand cDNA from all RNA. Following uracil-DNA glycosylase treatment, all cDNA underwent a first 18-cycle PCR with the universal primers M1SS and BC2_uni_R. From the authors' description of their analysis: For normalization, 1 million high-quality reads were randomly selected from each sample, with every read carrying a distinct molecular identifier. Reads sharing molecular identifiers were discarded rather than binned into consensus sequences. MiTCR, set to a Q25 quality threshold and the strictest error-elimination algorithm, was used for CDR3 identification, clonotype clustering and error correction. A nonparametric unseen species model with Euler transformation was used to estimate a lower bound on total TCR beta diversity. In-frame beta chains were kept once TCRdb had trimmed the public reads at Q25 with fastp and called clones with MiXCR. CDR3 protein duplicates are merged, each entry listing the most common genes and DNA. These V and J calls are TCRdb output, not the study's own analysis. The sample table holds 1.5 million to 2 million distinct CDR3 sequences, of which 49% were seen once. The top ten hold around 2.1% of the sample.

The sample belongs to a study of blood T cells in healthy people across ages (dated by TCRdb to the mid-2010s). Study-wide context: In model experiments, roughly one uniquely barcoded TCR beta cDNA molecule per two T cells was captured by template switching. Using deep sequencing normalized with unique cDNA molecular identifiers, the study measured how TCR beta repertoire diversity changes with age. The donors were split into four age groups: young (average about 16 years), middle-aged (around 40), aged (more than 60) and long-lived (about 74). Donors of different ages were randomly distributed across sequencing lanes to avoid experimental bias. Using the same blood draw, the study looked at two additional independent replicas of 1 million unique cDNA reads for two donors, one aged 18 to 29 and the other aged 80 or older.

Overall results and qualifications from the work: Estimates of total diversity based on one million sequenced T cells were considered lower bounds and underestimates. Observed TCR beta diversity per million T cells fell roughly linearly with age, and a significant reduction was already apparent by age roughly 40. The long-lived group showed more naive CD4+ T cells, fewer expanded clones and increased TCR diversity than the aged group, suggesting age selection. Because donor CMV infection status was unknown, age-related changes in expanded clonotypes were potentially confounded. Bulk unsorted PBMC profiling prevented conclusive comparison of naive and antigen-experienced compartments. There was a strong correlation between observed TCR beta diversity and the percentage of naive T cells measured by flow cytometry.

The donors were under 40 Caucasian individuals from Russia, aged 6 to 90 years, who were systemically healthy. Each donor gave about 9.8 milliliters of peripheral blood, drawn into EDTA-treated Vacutainer tubes. Ficoll-Paque density-gradient centrifugation was used to isolate PBMCs, with at least 6.5 million obtained per sample. Trizol reagent was used to extract total RNA from PBMCs, with at least 5.5 micrograms per sample. For every donor, an aliquot of PBMCs went through flow cytometry to measure the percentages of naive CD45RAhigh/CD27high T cells. Input material: blood. The sequence derives from a woman aged 40-49 years in good health.

The CDR3 is CASSPGNAADTQYF. The bases are TGCGCCAGCAGCCCTGGCAATGCCGCAGATACGCAGTATTTT. The V and J genes are TRBV5-1 and TRBJ2-3, with the D gene call left open. From the cysteine through the phenylalanine, the CDR3 covers 14 amino acids. Just the 42-base CDR3 DNA is kept, in frame starting at base 1. CDR1 and CDR2 (SGHRS, YFSETQ) derive from the germline V gene. Trimming at the junction amounts to 4 bases on V and 4 bases on J, and the germline ends lie 13 bases apart.